Each of the 2 T cell receptor beta chains below was sequenced from the same sample in a study of shared clonotypes between healthy human individuals (dated by TCRdb to the early 2020s). The receptor library was made with the immunoSEQ multiplex PCR assay. As stored in TCRdb, this immuneACCESS dataset retains in-frame rearrangements with V and J assigned. A fraction of the clones does not appear; measured against another copy, unresolved V genes explain less than half of the discrepancy, and the remainder lacks a known reason. This sample holds 100,000 or so clones; just over 65% were observed only once. The ten largest clonotypes hold about 24% of the sample. The sample was memory CD8+ T cells sorted from blood. The sample's cell subset or site label is to be understood as: CD45RO+ cells pooled with CCR7-negative TemRA cells. These receptors all stem from a woman aged 25 to 39 in good health.

This clone was seen more than once but under ten times. The V and J genes are TRBV28 and TRBJ1-1; D might be TRBD1 (6 bases). The CDR3 totals 16 residues. The V end lost 2 bases, the J end lost 5 bases, and 18 bases lay between the germline ends. Germline V gives CDR1 MDHEN, CDR2 SYDVKM. The CDR3 sequence is CASSLPLVGGETEAFF. In nucleotides, the CDR3 is TGTGCCAGCAGTTTACCGTTGGTAGGGGGAGAAACTGAAGCTTTCTTT.

The rearrangement links TRBV18 to TRBJ2-7; 9 nucleotides align to TRBD2. CDR1 and CDR2 (germline): KGHSH, LQKENI. Germline trimming cut 3 bases from V and 6 bases from J; bases unmatched to any gene: 9. This CDR3 contains 15 residues. CDR3 bases: TGTGCCAGCTCACCTTCTAGCGGGAACTATTTCGAGCAGTACTTC. Translation gives CASSPSSGNYFEQYF.